These T cell receptor beta chains were read from a single sample in a study of sequential checkpoint blockade in melanoma. The repertoire was sequenced with immunoSEQ multiplex PCR; TCRdb's copy has only in-frame clones and lacks some. This sample has 7,000 to 9,500 clones, with roughly 60% found just once. Sequencing was performed on CD8+ T cells sorted from blood (inferred from file names), taken from a patient given nivolumab and ipilimumab in sequence. The origin of the receptors is a human donor with melanoma. The CDR3 runs from the conserved cysteine through the conserved F or W. D genes are given only for firm matches. Size is omitted from some rows. Given values are once, few, many or a class for expanded clones.

d_call: TRBD2; v_call: TRBV6-6; clone_size: .; j_call: TRBJ2-7; cdr3_nt: TGTGCCAGCAGTTACGTTATTAGCGGGAGCTCCTACGAGCAGTACTTC; cdr3_aa: CASSYVISGSSYEQYF
d_call: .; v_call: TRBV7-8; clone_size: medium-sized; j_call: TRBJ2-7; cdr3_nt: TGTGCCAGCAGCACTAGTCCTGCCTACGAGCAGTACTTC; cdr3_aa: CASSTSPAYEQYF
d_call: .; v_call: TRBV30; clone_size: few; j_call: TRBJ1-2; cdr3_nt: TGTGCCTGGAGTATGACGGGGTATGGCTACACCTTC; cdr3_aa: CAWSMTGYGYTF
d_call: .; v_call: TRBV29-1; clone_size: medium-sized; j_call: TRBJ1-1; cdr3_nt: TGCAGCGTTTCTAGACAGTCTGAAGCTTTCTTT; cdr3_aa: CSVSRQSEAFF
d_call: .; v_call: TRBV5-6; clone_size: .; j_call: TRBJ2-7; cdr3_nt: TGTGCCAGCAGCTTGGCTAGATCCGGCTTCTACGAGCAGTACTTC; cdr3_aa: CASSLARSGFYEQYF
d_call: TRBD1; v_call: TRBV4-2; clone_size: few; j_call: TRBJ2-1; cdr3_nt: TGTGCCAGCAGCCCGGGACAGGGGATGGAGCAGTTCTTC; cdr3_aa: CASSPGQGMEQFF
d_call: TRBD2; v_call: TRBV4-1; clone_size: few; j_call: TRBJ2-7; cdr3_nt: TGCGCCAGCAGCCAAGCTCTAGCGGGAGGGGACGAGCAGTACTTC; cdr3_aa: CASSQALAGGDEQYF
d_call: TRBD1; v_call: TRBV25-1; clone_size: .; j_call: TRBJ1-4; cdr3_nt: TGTGCCAGCAGTGACTCCGGGACAGGGGATGAAAAACTGTTTTTT; cdr3_aa: CASSDSGTGDEKLFF
d_call: TRBD2; v_call: TRBV7-9; clone_size: .; j_call: TRBJ2-7; cdr3_nt: TGTGCCAGCAGCTTAGTTTCGGCTAGCGGGAGGACGTACGAGCAGTACTTC; cdr3_aa: CASSLVSASGRTYEQYF
d_call: .; v_call: TRBV9; clone_size: .; j_call: TRBJ2-7; cdr3_nt: TGTGCCAGCAGCGTAGGCAAGTACAGCGAGCAGTACTTC; cdr3_aa: CASSVGKYSEQYF
d_call: .; v_call: TRBV7-9; clone_size: .; j_call: TRBJ2-7; cdr3_nt: TGTGCCAGCTCCGACCGGCAGGCCTACGAGCAGTACTTC; cdr3_aa: CASSDRQAYEQYF
d_call: .; v_call: TRBV27; clone_size: .; j_call: TRBJ2-2; cdr3_nt: TGTGCCAGCAGTTTAGGGCTATCACCCGGGGAGCTGTTTTTT; cdr3_aa: CASSLGLSPGELFF
d_call: TRBD1; v_call: TRBV27; clone_size: .; j_call: TRBJ1-5; cdr3_nt: TGTGCCAGCAGACAGGGGGCCAGCAATCAGCCCCAGCATTTT; cdr3_aa: CASRQGASNQPQHF
d_call: TRBD1; v_call: TRBV29-1; clone_size: once; j_call: TRBJ2-7; cdr3_nt: TGCAGCGTTGAAGCAGGGGGCGGCTACGAGCAGTACTTC; cdr3_aa: CSVEAGGGYEQYF
d_call: .; v_call: TRBV20-1; clone_size: once; j_call: TRBJ2-7; cdr3_nt: TGCAGTGCTCACCCGGGGTACGAGCAGTACTTC; cdr3_aa: CSAHPGYEQYF
d_call: .; v_call: TRBV5-1; clone_size: .; j_call: TRBJ2-7; cdr3_nt: TGCGCCAGCAGAGTGGACAGATACGAGCAGTACTTC; cdr3_aa: CASRVDRYEQYF